This TCR beta chain was retrieved from a study of graft-versus-host responses after intestinal transplantation. As for the study in general: Among the recipients, transplants were multivisceral, liver-intestinal, or isolated intestinal. Anti-thymocyte globulin induction, then tacrolimus and steroids for 3 to 4 years, went to all recipients.

Produced via immunoSEQ multiplex PCR; TCRdb's table is partial and in-frame only. The sample has fewer than 95,000 clones, about 92% seen once; the top ten hold roughly 2%. CDR3 length: 12 residues. The junction had 6 bases not matched to a gene; V was cut back by 6 bases and J by 7 bases. CDR1 is GTSNPN, CDR2 SVGIG, per germline (reference sequence). This clone has only one observation. Its antigen is unidentified. The TCR sequence derives from a human donor who received an intestinal transplant. The sample consisted of unstimulated CD8+ T cells sorted from spleen or lymph node cells, taken before intestinal transplant. The V call is TRBV30, the J call TRBJ1-1, with 9 bases lining up with TRBD1. The DNA of the CDR3 is TGTGCCTGTGCAGGACAGGGGAATGAAGCTTTCTTT. It encodes CACAGQGNEAFF. Full variable domain (outside the CDR3, taken from reference TRBV30 and TRBJ1-1): SQTIHQWPATLVQPVGSPLSLECTVEGTSNPNLYWYRQAAGRGLQLLFYSVGIGQISSEVPQNLSASRPQDRQFILSSKKLLLSDSGFYLCACAGQGNEAFFGQGTRLTVV.